These 9 T cell receptor beta chains originate from one sample sequenced in a study of immune characterization of retroperitoneal liposarcoma. TCRdb reprocessed the PCR reads with MiXCR, giving one entry per CDR3 protein. The profile shows roughly 7,300 distinct CDR3 sequences, 30% of them singletons. Material for sequencing was blood. These TCRs come from a male donor with retroperitoneal liposarcoma.

This clonotype was observed at least ten times. The chain links TRBV12-3 or TRBV12-4 to TRBJ1-5, with a weak D call TRBD1 (6 bases). This CDR3 has 16 residues. Trimming took 7 bases from V and 1 from J, leaving 17 bases between them. The CDR3 region is CASTPPGARSNQPQHF. DNA of the CDR3: TGTGCCAGCACCCCGCCGGGGGCGCGAAGCAATCAGCCCCAGCATTTT.

The chain recombines TRBV6-1 with TRBJ2-1; maybe TRBD2 (6 bases). The DNA end favors TRBJ2-5, so the J call may be wrong. The V gene's germline CDR1 is MNHNS and CDR2 SASEGT. The length of the CDR3 is 13 residues. The CDR3 nucleotides read TGTGCCAGTAACCCGGAGGGGTTTGGGACCCAGTACTTC. Translated, it gives CASNPEGFGTQYF.

This clonotype was found a few times. The chain couples TRBV3-1 to TRBJ2-1; 9 nucleotides agree with TRBD2. Germline V gene data show CDR1 as LGHDT and CDR2 as YNNKEL (reference sequence). Unmatched junction bases numbered 7, after V lost 1 base and J lost 6 bases. This CDR3 contains 16 residues. In DNA, the CDR3 is TGTGCCAGCAGCCAAGTGAGAGCGGGAGGATCCAATGAGCAGTTCTTC. Translated, it gives CASSQVRAGGSNEQFF.

The gene calls are TRBV6-1 and TRBJ1-1, with no clear D. This CDR3 is 13 amino acids long. Germline V lookup: CDR1 MNHNS, CDR2 SASEGT. Trimming stripped 5 bases from V and 2 bases from J, with 9 bases between. CDR3 protein: CASSYMRNTEAFF. Written as DNA, the CDR3 is TGTGCCAGCAGTTATATGCGTAACACTGAAGCTTTCTTT.

This clonotype was seen repeatedly, ten times or more. The chain links TRBV27 to TRBJ2-5, with TRBD1 matching over 8 bases. The germline gives CDR1 MNHEY, CDR2 SMNVEV (reference sequence). The CDR3 loop spans 15 amino acids. Trimming cost V 6 bases and J 4 bases; bases outside gene matches: 10. CDR3 protein: CASSHPGQVLETQYF. The CDR3 DNA sequence: TGTGCCAGCAGCCACCCGGGACAGGTATTAGAGACCCAGTACTTC.

This clonotype was picked up many times. This rearrangement joins TRBV10-2 to TRBJ2-5, with 8 nucleotides matching TRBD2. This CDR3 comprises 14 residues. V was pared by 7 bases and J by 4 bases, with 8 bases of the junction left unmatched. Germline loops: CDR1 WSHSY, CDR2 SAAADI. CDR3 protein: CASKDIAGRETQYF. In DNA, the CDR3 is TGCGCCAGCAAGGATATAGCGGGAAGAGAGACCCAGTACTTC.

This clonotype counts as medium-sized. The V gene is TRBV6-1, the J gene TRBJ2-1; 7 bases map to TRBD2. Looked up from germline, CDR1 is MNHNS and CDR2 is SASEGT. This CDR3 contains 15 residues. The V and J ends lost 5 bases and 6 bases, in that order; junction bases with no gene match: 10. The CDR3 DNA sequence: TGTGCCAGCAGTCGACGCGGGAGCTTCGGCAATGAGCAGTTCTTC. The encoded protein is CASSRRGSFGNEQFF.

This clonotype was recorded at least ten times. This rearrangement joins TRBV6-4 to TRBJ2-1; 12 nucleotides agree with TRBD2. The ends lost 0 bases at V and 6 bases at J; junction bases unmatched: 0. Germline assignment: CDR1 MRHNA and CDR2 SNTAGT. The CDR3 runs 15 residues. The CDR3 bases are TGTGCCAGCAGTGACTCGACTAGCGGGAGCAATGAGCAGTTCTTC. Protein: CASSDSTSGSNEQFF.

CDR3 sequence: CASSLARPGPQGGEQYF. As DNA, the CDR3 is TGTGCCAGCAGCTTAGCTAGGCCGGGACCCCAAGGGGGTGAGCAGTACTTC. The rearrangement joins TRBV7-2 to TRBJ2-1; tentatively, D is TRBD1 (6 bases). The end of the DNA aligns better with TRBJ2-7, so the J call may be wrong. CDR1 and CDR2 (germline): SGHTA, FQGNSA. This CDR3 is 17 amino acids long.